One sample yielded the 23 T cell receptor beta chains listed below, sequenced in a study of neoadjuvant anti-PD-1 for oral cavity cancer. Some clones are missing from TCRdb's copy, which holds only in-frame ones; the method was immunoSEQ multiplex PCR. The sample shows roughly 7,000 clones, less than 85% of them seen only once. The specimen was PBMCs, collected before nivolumab (anti-PD-1) treatment. The receptor source for this set is a person between 40 and 85 years old with oral cavity squamous cell carcinoma.

The chain uses TRBV5-1 and TRBJ2-3, with D possibly matching TRBD2 (5 bases). Trimming stripped 0 bases from V and 5 bases from J, with 16 bases between. Germline assignment: CDR1 SGHRS and CDR2 YFSETQ. CDR3 length equals 16 residues. CDR3 protein: CASSLEGSVEIDTQYF. The CDR3 DNA follows: TGCGCCAGCAGCTTGGAGGGTAGCGTTGAAATAGATACGCAGTATTTT.

The gene calls are TRBV10-1 and TRBJ1-1; no firm D call. Germline V gene data show CDR1 as WNHNN and CDR2 as SYGVQD (reference sequence). The ends were cut back, 3 bases at V and 4 bases at J, with 12 bases in the middle. CDR3 size: 14 residues. CDR3 protein: CASSDYGIGTEAFF. The CDR3 nucleotides read TGCGCCAGCAGTGACTACGGGATCGGCACTGAAGCTTTCTTT.

The chain joins TRBV6-6 to TRBJ1-1; 7 bases map to TRBD1. CDR3 length equals 13 residues. The V gene's germline CDR1 is MNHNY and CDR2 SVGAGI (reference sequence). The V segment lost 5 bases and the J segment 4 bases; nucleotides outside the gene matches: 4. The CDR3 DNA follows: TGTGCCAGCAGTCCAGGGGGATTCACTGAAGCTTTCTTT. Translation gives CASSPGGFTEAFF.

The chain joins TRBV10-1 to TRBJ1-4; 10 positions agree with TRBD1. CDR3 length: 13 amino acids. With 7 bases clipped from V and 7 bases from J, the junction kept 3 bases outside the gene matches. Germline CDR1 reads WNHNN; CDR2 reads SYGVQD (reference sequence). In DNA, the CDR3 is TGCGCCAGCAATCGGGACAGGGGTGAAAAACTGTTTTTT. Translated: CASNRDRGEKLFF.

The chain joins TRBV29-1 to TRBJ1-4; 8 bases are shared with TRBD1. The CDR3 length is 15 residues. The ends lost 3 bases at V and 5 bases at J; junction bases unmatched: 8. Looked up from germline, CDR1 is SQVTM and CDR2 is ANQGSEA. CDR3 in amino acids: CSVDSGRGRNEKLFF. The CDR3 bases are TGCAGCGTTGATAGCGGCAGGGGGCGGAATGAAAAACTGTTTTTT. The whole variable domain, filled in from reference TRBV29-1 and TRBJ1-4, reads SAVISQKPSRDICQRGTSLTIQCQVDSQVTMMFWYRQQPGQSLTLIATANQGSEATYESGFVIDKFPISRPNLTFSTLTVSNMSPEDSSIYLCSVDSGRGRNEKLFFGSGTQLSVL.

DNA of the CDR3: TGTGCCAGCAGCATACCCGGGACAGGGCCCTACGAGCAGTACTTC. Its protein is CASSIPGTGPYEQYF. The chain carries TRBV21-1 and TRBJ2-7; no DNA check was done on the table's D call, TRBD1. TRBV21-1 has pseudogene status. The CDR3 covers 15 residues.

V is TRBV9 and J is TRBJ1-2; D perhaps matches TRBD1 (5 bases). Germline loops: CDR1 SGDLS, CDR2 YYNGEE. The CDR3 covers 18 residues. V was trimmed by 0 bases and J by 3 bases, leaving 21 bases between them. Here the CDR3 DNA reads TGTGCCAGCAGCGTAGCCCCCGGGGCCGCAGGCAGTTACTATGGCTACACCTTC. It codes for CASSVAPGAAGSYYGYTF.

The chain recombines TRBV19 with TRBJ2-5; TRBD1 matches at 7 bases. V gave up 3 bases and J gave up 7 bases; unmatched junction bases: 11. Germline loops: CDR1 LNHDA, CDR2 SQIVND (reference sequence). This CDR3 spans 15 amino acids. The CDR3 nucleotides read TGTGCCAGTAGTATGGCGACGACAGGGTCCGGGACCCAGTACTTC. Its translation: CASSMATTGSGTQYF.

The genes are TRBV2 and TRBJ2-1; the match to TRBD1 covers 9 bases. The trim removed 4 bases at V and 8 bases at J, leaving 9 bases unmatched. This CDR3 region has 15 residues. Germline V gene lookup returns CDR1 SNHLY and CDR2 FYNNEI. This CDR3 reads CASSVGQGGGDEQFF. In nucleotides, the CDR3 is TGTGCCAGCAGTGTGGGACAGGGAGGAGGGGATGAGCAGTTCTTC.

This clone was detected once. The chain uses TRBV11-2 and TRBJ2-3; unclear D gene. Germline assignment: CDR1 SGHAT and CDR2 FQNNGV. The CDR3 length is 18 residues. Trimming left V 2 bases short and J 4 bases short, with 22 bases between. CDR3 in amino acids: CASSLYIRVGLNSDTQYF. The CDR3 DNA reads TGTGCCAGCAGCTTATATATAAGGGTGGGTCTAAACTCAGATACGCAGTATTTT.

V and J are TRBV29-1 and TRBJ1-1; weak D call: TRBD1 (5 bases). The CDR3 totals 13 residues. The V and J ends lost 8 bases and 2 bases respectively, with 15 bases between them. Germline CDR1 reads SQVTM; CDR2 reads ANQGSEA. The CDR3 nucleotides are TGCAGCCACGCGGGGCAGGGTAACACTGAAGCTTTCTTT. It codes for CSHAGQGNTEAFF. The variable domain in full, completed from reference TRBV29-1 and TRBJ1-1, reads SAVISQKPSRDICQRGTSLTIQCQVDSQVTMMFWYRQQPGQSLTLIATANQGSEATYESGFVIDKFPISRPNLTFSTLTVSNMSPEDSSIYLCSHAGQGNTEAFFGQGTRLTVV.

The chain couples TRBV27 to TRBJ2-7, with 10 bases matching TRBD1. In germline, CDR1 is MNHEY, CDR2 SMNVEV (reference sequence). V gave up 6 bases and J gave up 4 bases; unmatched junction bases: 6. This CDR3 is built from 14 residues. This chain's CDR3 is CASSHRDRGYEQYF. In nucleotides, the CDR3 is TGTGCCAGCAGCCACCGGGACAGGGGTTACGAGCAGTACTTC.

This chain joins TRBV23-1 and TRBJ1-2, with TRBD1 matching over 8 bases. TRBV23-1 is an open reading frame, and its role is uncertain. With 3 bases clipped from V and 7 bases from J, the junction kept 10 bases outside the gene matches. The CDR3 runs 15 residues. CDR3 nucleotides: TGCGCCAGCAGTCATCCGGACAGGGATCCTGCTGGCTACACCTTC. Residues: CASSHPDRDPAGYTF.

The chain uses TRBV7-2 and TRBJ1-2; 9 positions agree with TRBD1. V gave up 4 bases and J gave up 6 bases; unmatched junction bases: 6. The CDR3 consists of 14 residues. Germline V gene data show CDR1 as SGHTA and CDR2 as FQGNSA. The CDR3, as DNA: TGTGCCAGCAGCTCCGGGACAGGGTACAATGGCTACACCTTC. Amino acids: CASSSGTGYNGYTF.

The chain is built from TRBV28 and TRBJ2-2; D tentatively reads TRBD1 or TRBD2 (5 bases each). The CDR3 runs 15 residues. Deletions cut 8 bases from V and 2 bases from J, with 15 bases between. The germline V gene encodes CDR1 MDHEN and CDR2 SYDVKM. CDR3 nucleotides: TGTGCCAGCTGGACTGGGGGAGCAAACACCGGGGAGCTGTTTTTT. Protein sequence: CASWTGGANTGELFF. The whole variable domain, remainder taken from reference TRBV28 and TRBJ2-2, is DVKVTQSSRYLVKRTGEKVFLECVQDMDHENMFWYRQDPGLGLRLIYFSYDVKMKEKGDIPEGYSVSREKKERFSLILESASTNQTSMYLCASWTGGANTGELFFGEGSRLTVL.

This chain joins TRBV7-6 and TRBJ2-7; 7 nucleotides match TRBD1. From germline, CDR1 is SGHVS and CDR2 FNYEAQ. This CDR3 spans 16 amino acids. The junction had 9 bases not matched to a gene; V was cut back by 1 base and J by 3 bases. CDR3 protein: CASSLGAGTVRYEQYF. In DNA, the CDR3 is TGTGCCAGCAGCTTAGGAGCCGGGACAGTCCGCTACGAGCAGTACTTC.

The chain combines TRBV7-9 with TRBJ1-5; D might be TRBD1 (5 bases). V lost 4 bases and J 3 bases, leaving 13 bases between the germline ends. CDR1 is SEHNR and CDR2 is FQNEAQ in the germline V gene (reference sequence). The CDR3 loop spans 15 amino acids. The CDR3 bases are TGTGCCAGCAGCTCTGAGACAGAGCACAATCAGCCCCAGCATTTT. The encoded protein is CASSSETEHNQPQHF.

This chain joins TRBV4-3 and TRBJ1-1; TRBD1 agrees at 7 bases. V shed 5 bases and J 3 bases; nucleotides not matched to a gene: 6. Germline-derived CDR1 and CDR2 are LGHNA and YSLEER. The CDR3 is 14 residues long. The DNA for the CDR3 is TGCGCCAGCAGCTTTCGACAGGGCGACACTGAAGCTTTCTTT. It translates to CASSFRQGDTEAFF.

Only one count was recorded for this clone. The chain uses TRBV10-1 and TRBJ2-1, with D perhaps TRBD1 or TRBD2 (6 bases each). The CDR3 has 14 residues. V was shortened by 3 bases and J by 4 bases, with 10 bases between the two germline ends. Germline V gives CDR1 WNHNN, CDR2 SYGVQD (reference sequence). Here the CDR3 DNA reads TGCGCCAGCAGTGAAACAGGGAGGTACAATGAGCAGTTCTTC. It is translated as CASSETGRYNEQFF.

The chain employs TRBV5-6 and TRBJ1-5; TRBD1 aligns across 10 bases. This CDR3 is built from 16 residues. CDR1 is SGHDT, CDR2 YYEEEE, per germline. V was clipped by 4 bases and J by 4 bases; unmatched bases: 8. The CDR3 DNA follows: TGTGCCAGCAGCATAAGACAGGGGGCGGCGAATCAGCCCCAGCATTTT. This sequence encodes CASSIRQGAANQPQHF.

A few counts support this clone. V usage is TRBV12-5 and J usage is TRBJ1-2; no definite D call. V was clipped by 6 bases and J by 4 bases, with 18 bases between them. The CDR3 has 15 residues. Germline assignment: CDR1 LGHNT and CDR2 FRNRAP. CDR3 DNA sequence: TGTGCTAGTGGCTACCCGACATGGTCCTGCTATGGCTACACCTTC. This translates into CASGYPTWSCYGYTF.

This clone was recorded a few times. The chain is built from TRBV28 and TRBJ2-7, with D hard to call. V was shortened by 5 bases and J by 10 bases, with 18 bases between the two germline ends. The CDR3 is 13 amino acids. CDR1 is MDHEN and CDR2 is SYDVKM in the germline V gene. Here the CDR3 DNA reads TGTGCCAGCAGTCAAAGGATGGTCAGGAATCAGTACTTC. This sequence encodes CASSQRMVRNQYF.

The chain is built from TRBV28 and TRBJ2-1; possibly TRBD1 or TRBD2 for D (5 bases each). The CDR3 consists of 15 residues. The germline gives CDR1 MDHEN, CDR2 SYDVKM. V shed 4 bases and J shed 9 bases, with 19 bases lying between them. The CDR3 protein is CASSYLGQGRPEQFF. The CDR3 DNA follows: TGTGCCAGCAGTTACCTCGGCCAGGGACGGCCTGAGCAGTTCTTC.